The next 14 T cell receptor beta chains were all read from a single sample in a study of response to subunit inactivated influenza vaccine. MiXCR, applied by TCRdb to the RT-PCR reads, yields one record per CDR3 protein. Of 150,000 or so distinct CDR3 sequences listed, 9.5% to 12% were seen once; the top ten hold roughly 40%. This specimen was CD8+ T cells sorted from PBMCs, taken around 25 months after vaccination. These receptors originate from a man aged 45 to 70 who received an inactivated influenza vaccine.

Details on this clonotype: A much larger clone sits a single nucleotide away, making a read error possible. The chain couples TRBV6-1 to TRBJ2-2, with D hard to call. The CDR3 spans 14 residues. Germline V CDR1 and CDR2: MNHNS, SASEGT. The V end lost 5 bases, the J end lost 6 bases, and 13 bases lay between the germline ends. The CDR3 coding sequence is TGTGCCAGCAGTCTCGCTGCTCTTGCCGGGGAGCTGTTTTTT. This gives the protein CASSLAALAGELFF.

The rearrangement uses TRBV28 and TRBJ2-7; D gene unclear. The CDR3 is 12 residues long. V gave up 6 bases and J gave up 5 bases, with 11 bases separating them. Germline V gives CDR1 MDHEN, CDR2 SYDVKM. The CDR3 protein is CASRDPWDEQYF. The CDR3, as DNA: TGTGCCAGCAGGGACCCATGGGACGAGCAGTACTTC.

In this sample, this clonotype turned up a few times. CDR3 amino acids: CASSFAGDTGELFF. CDR3 DNA sequence: TGTGCCAGCAGTTTTGCGGGTGACACCGGGGAGCTGTTTTTT. The chain uses TRBV12-3 or TRBV12-4 and TRBJ2-2; possible D gene TRBD2, 5 bases. The V end was cut by 3 bases, the J end by 3 bases, with 8 bases between. This CDR3 has 14 residues.

A note on this clonotype: A read error may explain this, as a much larger clone is one base away. The V gene is TRBV5-1, the J gene TRBJ1-5; weak D call: TRBD1 (6 bases). The V gene's germline CDR1 is SGHRS and CDR2 YFSETQ. The CDR3 is 13 amino acids. The CDR3 DNA sequence: TGCACCAGCAGCGTCGGACAGTCCCAGCCCCAGCATTTT. Translated, it gives CTSSVGQSQPQHF.

A note on this clonotype: A much larger clone lies a single base off, so this may be a read error. The V and J genes are TRBV4-1 and TRBJ2-1, with 8 bases matching TRBD2. This CDR3 region has 16 residues. Germline V gene sequence: CDR1 MGHRA, CDR2 YSYEKL. The CDR3 sequence: CASIQSGGPVLNEQFF. The CDR3 nucleotides read TGCGCCAGCATCCAATCGGGGGGGCCAGTTTTAAATGAGCAGTTCTTC.

In this sample, this clonotype turned up many times. The chain combines TRBV12-3 or TRBV12-4 with TRBJ2-3; D unclear. The ends were cut back, 3 bases at V and 3 bases at J, with 4 bases in the middle. The length of the CDR3 is 12 residues. The CDR3 DNA reads as TGTGCCAGCAGTTTCCGGACAGATACGCAGTATTTT. Its translation: CASSFRTDTQYF.

The V call is TRBV11-2, the J call TRBJ2-1; D gene uncertain. CDR3 size: 15 residues. V was pared by 4 bases and J by 5 bases, with 15 bases between. Germline V gives CDR1 SGHAT, CDR2 FQNNGV. CDR3 amino acids: CASSSSYFSHNEQFF. The CDR3 bases are TGTGCCAGCAGCTCCTCCTACTTCTCACACAATGAGCAGTTCTTC.

V usage is TRBV28 and J usage is TRBJ1-4; 11 bases are a match to TRBD1. The CDR3 has 18 amino acids. Germline loops: CDR1 MDHEN, CDR2 SYDVKM. J lost 7 bases, V lost 7 bases, and 17 bases had no gene match. The chain's CDR3 is CASNPDRGLVLGSEKLFF. The CDR3, as DNA: TGTGCCAGCAATCCGGACAGGGGGCTGGTTTTGGGGAGTGAAAAACTGTTTTTT.

The sample holds a few counts of this clonotype. The gene calls are TRBV7-9 and TRBJ2-2; tentatively, D is TRBD2 (6 bases). The CDR3 totals 15 residues. The V end was cut by 2 bases, the J end by 7 bases, with 14 bases between. The germline V gene has CDR1 SEHNR and CDR2 FQNEAQ (reference sequence). This chain's CDR3 is CASSLPIGGFGELFF. The CDR3 region has the DNA TGTGCCAGCAGCTTACCGATTGGAGGGTTCGGGGAGCTGTTTTTT. Full variable domain (missing parts from reference TRBV7-9 and TRBJ2-2): DTGVSQNPRHKITKRGQNVTFRCDPISEHNRLYWYRQTLGQGPEFLTYFQNEAQLEKSRLLSDRFSAERPKGSFSTLEIQRTEQGDSAMYLCASSLPIGGFGELFFGEGSRLTVL.

The chain links TRBV12-3 or TRBV12-4 to TRBJ2-1; tentatively, D is TRBD1 (6 bases). V was shortened by 5 bases and J by 4 bases, with 24 bases between the two germline ends. The CDR3 is 18 residues long. CDR3 residues: CASSGRGQRLNFYNEQFF. The CDR3 DNA sequence: TGTGCCAGCAGTGGCCGGGGACAACGGTTAAACTTTTACAATGAGCAGTTCTTC.

CDR3 amino acids: CASSLVLDDEQFF. In nucleotides, the CDR3 is TGTGCCAGCAGCTTAGTCCTAGATGATGAGCAGTTCTTC. The chain couples TRBV7-9 to TRBJ2-1; D not resolved. This CDR3 spans 13 amino acids. Germline V gene lookup returns CDR1 SEHNR and CDR2 FQNEAQ (reference sequence). With 1 base removed from V and 8 bases from J, the gap between germline ends came to 9 bases. The variable domain in full, with the rest retrieved from reference TRBV7-9 and TRBJ2-1, is DTGVSQNPRHKITKRGQNVTFRCDPISEHNRLYWYRQTLGQGPEFLTYFQNEAQLEKSRLLSDRFSAERPKGSFSTLEIQRTEQGDSAMYLCASSLVLDDEQFFGPGTRLTVL.

This sequence joins TRBV20-1 and TRBJ2-7; a weak D match, TRBD1 (5 bases). Germline V gene lookup returns CDR1 DFQATT and CDR2 SNEGSKA (reference sequence). This CDR3 region has 16 residues. The germline V and J ends were trimmed by 0 bases and 2 bases, with 17 bases remaining between them. CDR3 nucleotides: TGCAGTGCTAGAGATCTACGTTCAGACAGCGCCTACGAGCAGTACTTC. It is translated as CSARDLRSDSAYEQYF.

This chain links TRBV7-3 with TRBJ2-1; 10 nucleotides match TRBD2. The CDR3 extends over 15 amino acids. Trimming took 2 bases from V and 9 from J; bases not matched to a gene: 7. Germline CDR1 reads SGHTA; CDR2 reads FQGTGA. The DNA for the CDR3 is TGTGCCAGCAGCTTACTAGGGGTAGCGGGAGGTGAGCAGTTCTTC. It encodes CASSLLGVAGGEQFF.

The rearrangement joins TRBV7-9 to TRBJ2-7; D remains unclear. The V and J ends lost 1 base and 4 bases respectively, with 11 bases between them. CDR1 is SEHNR, CDR2 FQNEAQ, per germline (reference sequence). The CDR3 has 14 residues. CDR3 in amino acids: CASSLVGSPYEQYF. CDR3 nucleotides: TGTGCCAGCAGCTTAGTGGGCAGCCCGTACGAGCAGTACTTC. Looking up the rest from reference TRBV7-9 and TRBJ2-7 gives the full variable domain: DTGVSQNPRHKITKRGQNVTFRCDPISEHNRLYWYRQTLGQGPEFLTYFQNEAQLEKSRLLSDRFSAERPKGSFSTLEIQRTEQGDSAMYLCASSLVGSPYEQYFGPGTRLTVT.